A single sample gave rise to the 27 T cell receptor beta chains below, sequenced in a study of blood T cell repertoires in COVID-19. Sequencing was performed with immunoSEQ multiplex PCR; in TCRdb, only in-frame clones are kept and a portion is missing. The profile shows fewer than 300,000 clones, approximately 90% of them singletons. Sequenced material: peripheral blood. These TCRs come from a woman between 45 and 60 years old with COVID-19, enrolled during active disease.

The J gene is TRBJ1-6, the V gene TRBV7-2; a weak D match, TRBD1 (5 bases). The CDR3 extends over 16 amino acids. The V end was cut by 2 bases, the J end by 7 bases, with 15 bases between. The germline gives CDR1 SGHTA, CDR2 FQGNSA. CDR3 sequence: CASSLNSRGRNSPLHF. The DNA for the CDR3 is TGTGCCAGCAGCTTAAACTCACGGGGGAGGAATTCACCCCTCCACTTT.

The CDR3 region has the DNA TGCAGCGTTGAAGATCTTGGCTACACCTTC. It translates to CSVEDLGYTF. This sequence joins TRBV29-1 and TRBJ1-2; D gene uncertain. Trimming removed 0 bases from V and 7 bases from J, with 3 bases in between. The germline CDR1 and CDR2 sequences are SQVTM and ANQGSEA. The CDR3 runs to 10 residues.

J is TRBJ2-2 and V is TRBV7-2; unclear D gene. This CDR3 contains 14 residues. The V gene's germline CDR1 is SGHTA and CDR2 FQGNSA. V lost 0 bases and J 8 bases, leaving 10 bases between the germline ends. CDR3: CASSLAFSGGELFF. The CDR3, as DNA: TGTGCCAGCAGCTTAGCATTCTCGGGTGGGGAGCTGTTTTTT. The full variable domain, in which reference TRBV7-2 and TRBJ2-2 provide the parts outside the CDR3, is GAGVSQSPSNKVTEKGKDVELRCDPISGHTALYWYRQSLGQGLEFLIYFQGNSAPDKSGLPSDRFSAERTGGSVSTLTIQRTQQEDSAVYLCASSLAFSGGELFFGEGSRLTVL.

This clone occurred once. This rearrangement joins TRBV7-2 to TRBJ2-7; D possibly corresponds to TRBD1 (5 bases). V was shortened by 5 bases and J by 4 bases, with 15 bases between the two germline ends. Germline CDR1 SGHTA, CDR2 FQGNSA. This CDR3 spans 14 amino acids. DNA of the CDR3: TGTGCCAGCAGCCCCACGGACAACCTTTACGAGCAGTACTTC. Residues: CASSPTDNLYEQYF. Combining the CDR3 with reference TRBV7-2 and TRBJ2-7 gives the whole variable domain GAGVSQSPSNKVTEKGKDVELRCDPISGHTALYWYRQSLGQGLEFLIYFQGNSAPDKSGLPSDRFSAERTGGSVSTLTIQRTQQEDSAVYLCASSPTDNLYEQYFGPGTRLTVT.

The rearrangement joins TRBV19 to TRBJ1-4, with D perhaps TRBD1 (6 bases). Trimming pared 5 bases from V and 4 bases from J, leaving 14 bases between. Germline V gene sequence: CDR1 LNHDA, CDR2 SQIVND (reference sequence). CDR3 length equals 15 residues. The CDR3 nucleotides are TGTGCCAGTAGTGCACTCGGACAGTTTAATGAAAAACTGTTTTTT. Protein: CASSALGQFNEKLFF.

The chain couples TRBV30 to TRBJ1-6; D is ambiguous. The germline V gene encodes CDR1 GTSNPN and CDR2 SVGIG (reference sequence). The CDR3 totals 16 residues. V was clipped by 8 bases and J by 0 bases, with 17 bases between them. CDR3 sequence reads: CAAYPIMSSYNSPLHF. CDR3 coding DNA: TGTGCCGCATATCCCATCATGAGCTCCTATAATTCACCCCTCCACTTT.

The chain recombines TRBV5-8 with TRBJ1-2, with D perhaps TRBD1 (6 bases). Per germline, CDR1 SGHTS and CDR2 YDEGEE. Deletions cut 1 base from V and 7 bases from J, with 14 bases between. The CDR3 extends over 14 amino acids. In DNA form, the CDR3 reads TGTGCCAGCAGCTTGTTTGTTACAGGGTCTGGCTACACCTTC. It specifies CASSLFVTGSGYTF. The full variable domain, its missing parts supplied by reference TRBV5-8 and TRBJ1-2, is EAGVTQSPTHLIKTRGQQATLRCSPISGHTSVYWYQQALGLGLQFLLWYDEGEERNRGNFPPRFSGRQFPNYSSELNVNALELEDSALYLCASSLFVTGSGYTFGSGTRLTVV.

This chain uses TRBV5-4 with TRBJ2-7; D uncertain. Germline loops: CDR1 SGHNT, CDR2 YYREEE (reference sequence). The CDR3 loop spans 13 amino acids. V lost 4 bases and J 2 bases, leaving 10 bases between the germline ends. As DNA, the CDR3 is TGTGCCAGCAGCCCAGGTGATACCTACGAGCAGTACTTC. Protein: CASSPGDTYEQYF.

The chain employs TRBV11-1 and TRBJ2-6, with a tentative D call TRBD1 (5 bases). V was trimmed by 6 bases and J by 5 bases, leaving 14 bases between them. CDR1 is SGHAT and CDR2 is FQDESV in the germline V gene (reference sequence). The CDR3 extends over 15 amino acids. CDR3 coding DNA: TGTGCCAGCAGTTCCGGTCAGGGCAGGGCCAACGTCCTGACTTTC. Amino acids: CASSSGQGRANVLTF.

The chain uses TRBV4-1 and TRBJ1-2; D ambiguous. The V end lost 1 base, the J end lost 0 bases, and 12 bases lay between the germline ends. Germline values: CDR1 MGHRA, CDR2 YSYEKL. The CDR3 runs to 16 residues. For the CDR3, the DNA is TGCGCCAGCAGCCAAGGAACCTCCACAGCTAACTATGGCTACACCTTC. This encodes CASSQGTSTANYGYTF.

The chain is built from TRBV24-1 and TRBJ1-1; 7 nucleotides line up with TRBD1. V gave up 5 bases and J gave up 10 bases; unmatched junction bases: 18. Germline loops: CDR1 KGHDR, CDR2 SFDVKD. The length of the CDR3 is 16 residues. CDR3 amino acids: CATSGLLGQSRAGAFF. In DNA, the CDR3 is TGTGCCACCAGTGGCCTGCTGGGACAGTCTCGTGCGGGAGCTTTCTTT.

The chain joins TRBV3-1 (or the pseudogene TRBV3-2) to TRBJ2-4; the match to TRBD1 covers 7 bases. From germline, CDR1 is LGHDT and CDR2 YNNKEL (reference sequence). V lost 1 base and J lost 4; bases outside the gene matches: 7. The length of the CDR3 is 16 residues. CDR3 sequence: CASSQASETGKNIQYF. CDR3 nucleotide sequence: TGTGCCAGCAGCCAAGCCTCGGAGACAGGGAAAAACATTCAGTACTTC.

This sequence joins TRBV4-2 and TRBJ1-3; 7 positions match TRBD1. The CDR3 length is 17 residues. V shed 0 bases, J shed 8 bases, and the junction held 13 bases outside the gene matches. Per the germline V gene, CDR1 is LGHNA and CDR2 is YNFKEQ. The CDR3 reads CASSQDISAGGLDTIYF. CDR3 bases: TGTGCCAGCAGCCAAGATATTTCGGCAGGGGGATTGGACACCATATATTTT.

This chain connects TRBV9 to TRBJ1-1, with 12 bases matching TRBD1. CDR3 length: 15 residues. Per germline, CDR1 SGDLS and CDR2 YYNGEE. The V segment lost 0 bases and the J segment 6 bases; nucleotides outside the gene matches: 3. The CDR3 protein is CASSVGDRGRPEAFF. CDR3 in DNA: TGTGCCAGCAGCGTAGGGGACAGGGGGCGGCCTGAAGCTTTCTTT.

The chain joins TRBV19 to TRBJ1-2; TRBD1 matches at 8 bases. Trimming removed 6 bases from V and 7 bases from J; junction bases left unmatched: 7. CDR1 and CDR2 from the germline V gene are LNHDA and SQIVND (reference sequence). CDR3 length: 13 amino acids. The CDR3 DNA reads TGTGCCAGTAGCCCCACAGGGGGTGGTGGCTACACCTTC. Protein product: CASSPTGGGGYTF.

The rearrangement links TRBV6-6 to TRBJ2-3; D call uncertain. V was trimmed by 1 base and J by 3 bases, leaving 5 bases between them. The CDR3 consists of 13 residues. Germline V gene lookup returns CDR1 MNHNY and CDR2 SVGAGI (reference sequence). As DNA, the CDR3 is TGTGCCAGCAGTTACTGGCAGACAGATACGCAGTATTTT. It translates to CASSYWQTDTQYF.

This chain joins TRBV5-1 and TRBJ2-7; 7 positions agree with TRBD1. The J segment lost 3 bases and the V segment lost 0 bases, leaving 3 bases of the junction unmatched. Germline V lookup: CDR1 SGHRS, CDR2 YFSETQ. The CDR3 loop spans 14 amino acids. The chain's CDR3 is CASSLEWDSYEQYF. DNA of the CDR3: TGCGCCAGCAGCTTGGAATGGGACAGCTACGAGCAGTACTTC. Complete variable domain (other parts from reference TRBV5-1 and TRBJ2-7): KAGVTQTPRYLIKTRGQQVTLSCSPISGHRSVSWYQQTPGQGLQFLFEYFSETQRNKGNFPGRFSGRQFSNSRSEMNVSTLELGDSALYLCASSLEWDSYEQYFGPGTRLTVT.

The V call is TRBV7-2, the J call TRBJ1-2; 7 nucleotides line up with TRBD1. Germline V gene lookup returns CDR1 SGHTA and CDR2 FQGNSA. This CDR3 has 16 amino acids. V was clipped by 4 bases and J by 8 bases; unmatched bases: 16. CDR3 protein: CASSSAPTGARDGYTF. CDR3 nucleotide sequence: TGTGCCAGCAGCTCCGCCCCTACAGGGGCCCGAGACGGCTACACCTTC.

The chain recombines TRBV30 with TRBJ2-1; 10 bases fit TRBD2. V dropped 3 bases and J dropped 7; count of bases not matched to a gene: 9. Germline CDR1 reads GTSNPN; CDR2 reads SVGIG (reference sequence). This CDR3 has 15 residues. The CDR3 loop is CAWRLAGTPRNEQFF. CDR3 in DNA: TGTGCCTGGAGACTAGCGGGGACCCCTCGAAATGAGCAGTTCTTC.

The chain links TRBV5-4 to TRBJ2-2; 7 bases are a match to TRBD1. Germline CDR1 reads SGHNT; CDR2 reads YYREEE (reference sequence). The V and J ends lost 4 bases and 4 bases, in that order; junction bases with no gene match: 7. CDR3 length: 15 amino acids. The CDR3 region has the DNA TGTGCCAGCAGCATAGGGGGCGTAAGCACCGGGGAGCTGTTTTTT. Translating gives CASSIGGVSTGELFF.

This clone was counted a few times. The chain employs TRBV4-1 and TRBJ1-1; D is perhaps TRBD1 (5 bases). The CDR3 is made up of 14 amino acids. The germline gives CDR1 MGHRA, CDR2 YSYEKL. Trimming took 2 bases from V and 2 from J, leaving 9 bases between them. In nucleotides, the CDR3 is TGCGCCAGCAGCCAACTGACAGTTAACACTGAAGCTTTCTTT. This sequence encodes CASSQLTVNTEAFF.

This clone appeared once. The V gene is TRBV2, the J gene TRBJ2-1; tentative D call: TRBD2 (5 bases). In germline, CDR1 is SNHLY, CDR2 FYNNEI. Trimming cost V 10 bases and J 5 bases, with 18 bases left between them. The CDR3 has 14 amino acids. CDR3 region: CATTDFGGHNEQFF. CDR3 bases: TGTGCCACCACAGACTTCGGAGGACACAATGAGCAGTTCTTC.

V and J are TRBV5-1 and TRBJ2-6; D unclear. The CDR3 is 13 residues long. V dropped 7 bases and J dropped 0 bases, with 5 bases sitting between them. The germline V gene has CDR1 SGHRS and CDR2 YFSETQ. CDR3 sequence (DNA): TGCGCCAGCGCTAACTCTGGGGCCAACGTCCTGACTTTC. This sequence encodes CASANSGANVLTF.

This chain uses TRBV30 with TRBJ2-3; D not certain. Germline lookup yields CDR1 GTSNPN and CDR2 SVGIG (reference sequence). Trimming removed 1 base at V and 5 bases at J, with 7 bases between. The CDR3 runs to 12 residues. The CDR3 spells CAWSGLIDTQYF. The CDR3 nucleotides read TGTGCCTGGAGTGGTCTAATAGATACGCAGTATTTT.

J is TRBJ2-5 and V is TRBV5-6; 9 nucleotides agree with TRBD1. The V gene end was trimmed by 3 bases and the J gene end by 5 bases; junction bases not matched to a gene: 5. The CDR3 is 14 amino acids. In germline, CDR1 is SGHDT, CDR2 YYEEEE. CDR3 nucleotide sequence: TGTGCCAGCAGCTCCGGGACAGGGTTGGAGACCCAGTACTTC. This gives the protein CASSSGTGLETQYF.

This rearrangement joins TRBV5-5 to TRBJ2-5; perhaps TRBD2 as D (5 bases). From germline, CDR1 is SGHKS and CDR2 YYEKEE (reference sequence). This CDR3 has 15 amino acids. Trimming stripped 1 base from V and 5 bases from J, with 15 bases between. In DNA form, the CDR3 reads TGTGCCAGCAGCTTGAGGTGGGCCGGCGGGGAGACCCAGTACTTC. Residues: CASSLRWAGGETQYF.

V and J are TRBV6-5 and TRBJ1-1, with D unresolved. This CDR3 region has 15 residues. Germline CDR1 MNHEY, CDR2 SVGAGI. Trimming left V 7 bases short and J 1 base short, with 16 bases between. In DNA form, the CDR3 reads TGTGCCAGCACCTTAGCCGGGGTCTCGAACACTGAAGCTTTCTTT. Translation: CASTLAGVSNTEAFF.